Shown below are 25 T cell receptor beta chains from a single sample sequenced in a study of T cell clonality in common variable immunodeficiency. Some clones are missing from TCRdb's copy, which holds only in-frame ones; the method was immunoSEQ multiplex PCR. This sample comprises about 64,000 clones, none seen once only. The sequencing input was peripheral blood mononuclear cells. The source of these receptors is a person between 18 and 69 years old in good health.

Ten or more counts support this clone. The missing CDR3 end, 3 residues past where the read stops, is filled in from the germline J gene. The J gene is TRBJ1-1, the V gene TRBV7-2; D gene ambiguous. Looked up from germline, CDR1 is SGHTA and CDR2 is FQGNSA. V lost 3 bases, J lost 5 bases, and 4 bases lay in between. The CDR3 totals 11 residues. The CDR3 reads CASSFRTEAFF. The CDR3 bases that were read are TGTGCCAGCAGCTTCAGGACTGAA.

This clone was recorded at least ten times. The read falls 3 residues short of the CDR3 end, and the missing part is taken from the germline J gene. V and J are TRBV20-1 and TRBJ2-4; TRBD2 matches 11 bases. Germline V gene data show CDR1 as DFQATT and CDR2 as SNEGSKA (reference sequence). V dropped 3 bases and J dropped 6; count of bases not matched to a gene: 4. There are 14 residues in the CDR3. CDR3 sequence reads: CSASSGRDLNIQYF. CDR3 DNA, as far as it was read: TGCAGTGCTAGTAGCGGGAGGGACTTAAACATT.

This clone was seen only a few times. Coverage ceases 3 residues before the CDR3 finishes, and the germline J gene fills in the end. This rearrangement joins TRBV7-6 to TRBJ2-1; D is unclear. Germline V gives CDR1 SGHVS, CDR2 FNYEAQ. The CDR3 covers 12 residues. Trimming took 2 bases from V and 5 from J, leaving 4 bases between them. The sequenced CDR3 bases are TGTGCCAGCAGCTTAATCAACAATGAG. This codes for CASSLINNE. The full CDR3 is CASSLINNEQFF.

This clone came up many times. Sequencing ends 3 residues short of the CDR3 end; the germline J gene provides the rest. V and J are TRBV5-1 and TRBJ2-2, with 14 bases lining up with TRBD2. This CDR3 is 17 amino acids long. With 4 bases clipped from V and 3 bases from J, the junction kept 5 bases outside the gene matches. Germline CDR1 is SGHRS and CDR2 is YFSETQ. Partial CDR3 DNA: TGCGCCAGCAGCGGGACTAGCGGGAGAACGTACACCGGGGAG. Protein product: CASSGTSGRTYTGE. The entire CDR3 protein reads CASSGTSGRTYTGELFF.

This clone was seen ten or more times. Partial CDR3 DNA: TGTGCCAGTAGTAAAAACGGGGTCGGACTAGCGGGGCAAGAGACC. As protein: CASSKNGVGLAGQET. The complete CDR3 protein is CASSKNGVGLAGQETQYF. The rearrangement links TRBV19 to TRBJ2-5, with TRBD2 matching over 12 bases. The read ends 3 residues before the CDR3 terminus; that terminus is restored from the germline J gene. The CDR3 is 18 residues long. Germline CDR1 LNHDA, CDR2 SQIVND (reference sequence). J lost 2 bases, V lost 4 bases, and 11 bases had no gene match.

This clone was seen many times. The read is 3 residues too short to cover the CDR3 end, so that end is filled in from the germline J gene. V and J are TRBV2 and TRBJ2-7; weak D call: TRBD2 (5 bases). Germline CDR1 SNHLY, CDR2 FYNNEI. This CDR3 comprises 15 residues. V was cut by 2 bases and J by 2 bases, with 13 bases left in between. CDR3 loop: CASSEFLAMTYEQYF. The part of the CDR3 DNA that was read is TGTGCCAGCAGTGAATTTCTAGCCATGACCTACGAG.

This clone was seen many times. The CDR3 end falls 3 residues outside the read, so it is completed with the germline J gene. This chain connects TRBV6-2 or TRBV6-3 to TRBJ1-3; TRBD1 matches at 9 bases. This CDR3 contains 15 residues. Germline CDR1 reads MNHEY; CDR2 reads SVGEGT. Trimming took 2 bases from V and 2 from J; bases not matched to a gene: 1. CDR3 DNA (partial): TGTGCCAGCAGTTACCGACAGGGGGCTGGAAACACC. This translates into CASSYRQGAGNT. The CDR3 in full is CASSYRQGAGNTIYF.

This clone was recorded at least ten times. The read is 3 residues too short to cover the CDR3 end, so that end is filled in from the germline J gene. The genes are TRBV10-3 and TRBJ2-1; D may be TRBD2 (6 bases). The CDR3 is 15 residues long. Germline V lookup: CDR1 ENHRY, CDR2 SYGVKD. Trimming shortened V by 3 bases and J by 0 bases, and 9 bases separated the two germline ends. The CDR3 region is CAISEPGGSYNEQFF. Incomplete CDR3 DNA: TGTGCCATCAGTGAACCCGGGGGCTCCTACAATGAG.

This clone showed up just a few times. The read falls 3 residues short of the CDR3 end, and the missing part is taken from the germline J gene. The rearrangement links TRBV2 to TRBJ1-5; no clear D gene. CDR1 is SNHLY and CDR2 is FYNNEI in the germline V gene. V was trimmed by 5 bases and J by 2 bases, leaving 16 bases between them. The CDR3 spans 16 residues. Here the CDR3 reads CASSREGQFGNQPQHF. The CDR3 DNA, read in part, is TGTGCCAGCAGTCGAGAAGGGCAGTTCGGCAATCAGCCC.

This clone was recorded a few times. CDR3 DNA (partial): TGTGCCAGCAGTGATCCGGACAGGGTGGATAGGGGGACC. It translates to CASSDPDRVDRGT. The whole CDR3 sequence reads CASSDPDRVDRGTQYF. The chain joins TRBV25-1 to TRBJ2-5; 8 bases fit TRBD1. The observed sequence ends 3 residues before the CDR3 terminus, with the missing tail filled in from the germline J gene. The CDR3 has 16 amino acids. The trim removed 3 bases at V and 7 bases at J, leaving 13 bases unmatched. Germline CDR1 and CDR2: MGHDK and SYGVNS.

This clone was recorded at least ten times. Read coverage stops 3 residues before the CDR3 terminus; the germline J gene supplies the remainder. The chain uses TRBV19 and TRBJ1-1; D remains ambiguous. With 3 bases removed from V and 0 bases from J, the gap between germline ends came to 17 bases. The CDR3 loop spans 17 amino acids. Germline values: CDR1 LNHDA, CDR2 SQIVND (reference sequence). The CDR3 DNA, read in part, is TGTGCCAGTAGTATTATTAGCGACCGAGTATTGAACACTGAA. Translation gives CASSIISDRVLNTE. The whole CDR3 sequence reads CASSIISDRVLNTEAFF. Complete variable domain (other parts from reference TRBV19 and TRBJ1-1): DGGITQSPKYLFRKEGQNVTLSCEQNLNHDAMYWYRQDPGQGLRLIYYSQIVNDFQKGDIAEGYSVSREKKESFPLTVTSAQKNPTAFYLCASSIISDRVLNTEAFFGQGTRLTVV.

This clone has at least ten counts. The read ends 3 residues early relative to the CDR3; the germline J gene fills the gap. This sequence joins TRBV30 and TRBJ1-5; TRBD1 matches at 9 bases. The CDR3 length is 13 residues. Germline V gives CDR1 GTSNPN, CDR2 SVGIG (reference sequence). The V gene end was trimmed by 5 bases and the J gene end by 4 bases; junction bases not matched to a gene: 3. The part of the CDR3 DNA that was read is TGTGCCTGGGCGGACAGGGGAAATCAGCCC. As protein: CAWADRGNQP. The whole CDR3 sequence is CAWADRGNQPQHF.

This clone was counted between two and nine times. The read ends 3 residues before the CDR3 terminus; that terminus is restored from the germline J gene. The rearrangement joins TRBV7-6 to TRBJ2-4, with D perhaps matching TRBD1 (5 bases). Germline V gene lookup returns CDR1 SGHVS and CDR2 FNYEAQ. The CDR3 has 13 amino acids. CDR3 DNA (partial): TGTGCCAGCAGCTTAGGGTGGGGCGATGGT. It is translated as CASSLGWGDG. The entire CDR3 is CASSLGWGDGQYF.

In its sample, this clone was seen many times. The observed sequence ends 3 residues before the CDR3 terminus, with the missing tail filled in from the germline J gene. The chain carries TRBV7-6 and TRBJ2-1; D is possibly TRBD1 (6 bases). Germline loops: CDR1 SGHVS, CDR2 FNYEAQ. Trimming left V 3 bases short and J 4 bases short, with 13 bases between. The CDR3 has 15 amino acids. The sequenced part of the CDR3 DNA is TGTGCCAGCAGCTTGCCACCCGGACAGTACAATGAG. It codes for CASSLPPGQYNE. The full CDR3 protein is CASSLPPGQYNEQFF.

This clone was observed many times. The CDR3: CAWRKTQTGSSPLHF. The CDR3 bases that were read are TGTGCCTGGAGGAAGACCCAGACAGGCAGTTCACCC. This chain uses TRBV30 with TRBJ1-6, with TRBD1 as a possible D gene (6 bases). The read ends 3 residues shy of where the CDR3 ends; the end is completed using the germline J gene. The CDR3 runs 15 residues. Trimming pared 3 bases from V and 9 bases from J, leaving 18 bases between. Germline loops: CDR1 GTSNPN, CDR2 SVGIG (reference sequence).

This clone was counted ten times or more. The CDR3 end is not reached by the read, which stops 3 residues before it; the germline J gene fills it in. The chain uses TRBV11-3 and TRBJ2-2; no definite D call. Germline CDR1 is SGHNT and CDR2 is YENEEA. V was trimmed by 5 bases and J by 6 bases, leaving 13 bases between them. The CDR3 loop spans 14 amino acids. The part of the CDR3 DNA that was read is TGTGCCAGCAGCCGTACCGGTATTGCCGGGGAG. This sequence encodes CASSRTGIAGE. The whole CDR3 region reads CASSRTGIAGELFF.

This clone was counted many times. This CDR3 is CSGSFTSVGPNTGELFF. CDR3 bases read: TGCAGCGGGAGCTTTACTAGCGTCGGGCCTAACACCGGGGAG. The chain has TRBV29-1 and TRBJ2-2; 7 nucleotides align to TRBD2. The CDR3 goes on 3 residues after the read ends, and that part is filled in from the germline J gene. The V and J ends lost 7 bases and 2 bases, in that order; junction bases with no gene match: 16. The germline V gene encodes CDR1 SQVTM and CDR2 ANQGSEA. The CDR3 sequence is 17 residues long.

At least ten counts were recorded for this clone. The CDR3 end is not reached by the read, which stops 3 residues before it; the germline J gene fills it in. V is TRBV5-6 and J is TRBJ2-7, with 9 nucleotides matching TRBD2. Unmatched junction bases numbered 6, after V lost 4 bases and J lost 1 base. This CDR3 contains 15 residues. CDR1 and CDR2 from the germline V gene are SGHDT and YYEEEE. CDR3 amino acids: CASSGETSGSYEQYF. The DNA read from the CDR3 is TGTGCCAGCAGCGGTGAGACTAGCGGATCCTACGAG.

This clone has at least ten counts. The read ends 3 residues early relative to the CDR3; the germline J gene fills the gap. The chain employs TRBV7-9 and TRBJ1-1, with 8 bases that match TRBD1. This CDR3 comprises 15 residues. Germline CDR1 is SEHNR and CDR2 is FQNEAQ (reference sequence). Trimming at V came to 5 bases and at J to 4 bases, leaving 9 bases not matched to a gene. CDR3 amino acids: CASSPPGTGITEAFF. Incomplete CDR3 DNA: TGTGCCAGCAGCCCCCCCGGGACAGGTATCACTGAA.

This clone was picked up many times. The read finishes 3 residues shy of the CDR3 end, and the germline J gene is used to complete it. The chain uses TRBV15 and TRBJ2-1; 9 nucleotides line up with TRBD1. The germline V gene encodes CDR1 LNHNV and CDR2 YYDKDF (reference sequence). Unmatched junction bases numbered 5, after V lost 3 bases and J lost 8 bases. The CDR3 is 14 residues long. The CDR3 protein is CATSRDRGFYEQFF. The covered CDR3 bases are TGTGCCACCAGCAGGGACAGGGGCTTCTATGAG.

Many counts were recorded for this clone. The CDR3 loop is CATSREKLGGDEKLFF. CDR3 DNA, as far as it was read: TGTGCCACCAGCCGCGAGAAATTAGGGGGGGATGAAAAA. This sequence joins TRBV15 and TRBJ1-4, with TRBD1 as a possible D gene (6 bases). The read gets to within 3 residues of the CDR3 end, and the germline J gene fills in the rest. In germline, CDR1 is LNHNV, CDR2 YYDKDF (reference sequence). V lost 5 bases, J lost 6 bases, and 19 bases lay in between. The CDR3 contains 16 residues.

This clone showed up many times. The read gets to within 3 residues of the CDR3 end, and the germline J gene fills in the rest. The chain is built from TRBV13 and TRBJ2-1, with 9 bases that match TRBD2. CDR1 is PRHDT and CDR2 is FYEKMQ in the germline V gene (reference sequence). This CDR3 spans 16 amino acids. V was pared by 4 bases and J by 5 bases, with 9 bases of the junction left unmatched. CDR3 bases read: TGTGCCAGCAGCTCCCAAGTGGTAGCGGGAGACAATGAG. It specifies CASSSQVVAGDNE. The whole CDR3 region reads CASSSQVVAGDNEQFF.

This clone has ten or more counts. The read gets to within 3 residues of the CDR3 end, and the germline J gene fills in the rest. The gene calls are TRBV19 and TRBJ1-6; 8 nucleotides agree with TRBD1. Germline V gene sequence: CDR1 LNHDA, CDR2 SQIVND (reference sequence). The J segment lost 7 bases and the V segment lost 5 bases, leaving 4 bases of the junction unmatched. This CDR3 region has 14 residues. CDR3 DNA (partial): TGTGCCAGTAGTGGGACAGGCTGGAATTCACCC. This gives the protein CASSGTGWNSP. The whole CDR3 is CASSGTGWNSPLHF.

Ten or more counts support this clone. Read coverage stops 3 residues before the CDR3 terminus; the germline J gene supplies the remainder. The chain uses TRBV11-2 and TRBJ1-4; no clear D. CDR1 is SGHAT, CDR2 FQNNGV, per germline. This CDR3 is built from 14 residues. With 1 base removed from V and 2 bases from J, the gap between germline ends came to 5 bases. The CDR3 protein is CASSLVRTNEKLFF. The sequenced CDR3 bases are TGTGCCAGCAGCTTAGTCCGGACTAATGAAAAA.

This clone has a count of ten or more. From the germline J gene comes the end of the CDR3, since the read stops 3 residues before it. V is TRBV7-8 and J is TRBJ2-7, with TRBD2 matching 15 bases. The junction had 0 bases not matched to a gene; V was cut back by 5 bases and J by 1 base. Germline assignment: CDR1 SGHVS and CDR2 FQNEAQ. This CDR3 is 15 amino acids long. The chain's CDR3 is CASSGTSGGSYEQYF. The CDR3 DNA, read in part, is TGTGCCAGCAGCGGGACTAGCGGGGGGTCCTACGAG.